Following are 25 T cell receptor beta chains from one sample sequenced in a study of identical twins. Using its own MiXCR run on the 5' RACE reads, TCRdb lists one record per CDR3 protein. The sample includes about 1.7 million distinct CDR3 sequences, under 35% of them seen just once. Material for sequencing was cord blood. All receptors come from a newborn girl in good health.

The rearrangement links TRBV6-2 or TRBV6-3 to TRBJ2-2, with 7 bases that match TRBD1. The CDR3 totals 15 residues. V trimming: 6 bases; J trimming: 1 base; junction bases outside the gene matches: 5. Germline CDR1 and CDR2: MNHEY and SVGEGT. The CDR3 region is CASRTGVGNTGELFF. The CDR3 region has the DNA TGTGCCAGCAGAACAGGGGTCGGGAACACCGGGGAGCTGTTTTTT.

As for this clonotype: A read error may account for a junction end that differs from germline. The chain employs TRBV5-1 and TRBJ2-3; D not certain. Germline lookup yields CDR1 SGHRS and CDR2 YFSETQ. This CDR3 has 12 amino acids. CDR3: CVSSTSTDTQYF. CDR3 nucleotide sequence: TGCGTCAGCAGCACTAGCACAGATACGCAGTATTTT.

The rearrangement joins TRBV6-2 or TRBV6-3 to TRBJ2-4; 13 positions match TRBD2. Per the germline V gene, CDR1 is MNHEY and CDR2 is SVGEGT. Trimming took 6 bases from V and 0 from J; bases not matched to a gene: 8. The CDR3 consists of 18 residues. Written as DNA, the CDR3 is TGTGCCAGCAGGCCGGGACTAGCGGGACTATTAGCCAAAAACATTCAGTACTTC. Translated, it gives CASRPGLAGLLAKNIQYF.

This clonotype came up a few times. V is TRBV20-1 and J is TRBJ2-1; a possible D gene is TRBD2 (5 bases). The CDR3 runs 15 residues. The germline V and J ends were trimmed by 0 bases and 3 bases, with 12 bases remaining between them. The germline V gene encodes CDR1 DFQATT and CDR2 SNEGSKA (reference sequence). For the CDR3, the DNA is TGCAGTGCTAGAGATAGGAAGCGGAACTACAATGAGCAGTTCTTC. Its protein is CSARDRKRNYNEQFF.

The rearrangement links TRBV6-1 to TRBJ1-2; no reliable D call. The V end lost 2 bases, the J end lost 4 bases, and 8 bases lay between the germline ends. The CDR3 totals 13 residues. The germline V gene encodes CDR1 MNHNS and CDR2 SASEGT. The CDR3 here is CASSEKGSYGYTF. CDR3 nucleotide sequence: TGTGCCAGCAGTGAAAAGGGAAGCTATGGCTACACCTTC.

The chain combines TRBV6-6 with TRBJ2-1; perhaps TRBD1 as D (6 bases). Trimming removed 0 bases at V and 10 bases at J, with 10 bases between. CDR1 is MNHNY, CDR2 SVGAGI, per germline (reference sequence). CDR3 size: 13 residues. The DNA of the CDR3 is TGTGCCAGCAGTTACTCGACAGGCTACGAGCAGTTCTTC. Protein product: CASSYSTGYEQFF.

This clonotype was detected only a few times. The chain carries TRBV28 and TRBJ2-7, with D maybe TRBD2 (6 bases). CDR3 size: 13 residues. The V gene's germline CDR1 is MDHEN and CDR2 SYDVKM. Trimming shortened V by 4 bases and J by 2 bases, and 9 bases separated the two germline ends. The CDR3 sequence: CASSWPGAYEQYF. Here the CDR3 DNA reads TGTGCCAGCAGTTGGCCGGGGGCCTACGAGCAGTACTTC.

The chain joins TRBV6-1 to TRBJ1-1; 8 nucleotides match TRBD1. Trimming at V came to 8 bases and at J to 6 bases, leaving 8 bases not matched to a gene. The CDR3 runs to 13 residues. In germline, CDR1 is MNHNS, CDR2 SASEGT. The CDR3, as DNA: TGTGCCAGCCCTAGGACAGGGTGGCCTGAAGCTTTCTTT. It yields the protein CASPRTGWPEAFF.

This clonotype was recorded a few times. The rearrangement uses TRBV10-3 and TRBJ2-6; tentatively, D is TRBD1 (6 bases). Per the germline V gene, CDR1 is ENHRY and CDR2 is SYGVKD. The CDR3 length is 17 residues. Trimming removed 3 bases at V and 0 bases at J, with 12 bases between. This CDR3 is CAISEGIGGSGANVLTF. The CDR3 bases are TGTGCCATCAGTGAAGGTATAGGGGGCTCTGGGGCCAACGTCCTGACTTTC.

The chain couples TRBV7-6 to TRBJ2-3, with D unresolved. There are 15 residues in the CDR3. Trimming pared 2 bases from V and 0 bases from J, leaving 9 bases between. Germline loops: CDR1 SGHVS, CDR2 FNYEAQ. CDR3 bases: TGTGCCAGCAGCTTAAACCTCGACAGCACAGATACGCAGTATTTT. As protein: CASSLNLDSTDTQYF.

This clonotype was observed a handful of times. The V call is TRBV4-1, the J call TRBJ2-7; D is perhaps TRBD1 (6 bases). The CDR3 runs to 16 residues. CDR1 MGHRA and CDR2 YSYEKL come from the germline V gene. V shed 3 bases and J shed 3 bases, with 18 bases lying between them. The CDR3 is CASSQDDRPSFYEQYF. The CDR3 DNA is TGCGCCAGCAGCCAGGATGACAGGCCCTCCTTCTACGAGCAGTACTTC.

The J gene is TRBJ2-3, the V gene TRBV5-6, with TRBD1 matching over 7 bases. CDR3 length: 16 amino acids. CDR1 SGHDT and CDR2 YYEEEE come from the germline V gene. V was clipped by 1 base and J by 3 bases; unmatched bases: 8. The DNA of the CDR3 is TGTGCCAGCAGCTTGAACTTAGGGACAGTGACAGATACGCAGTATTTT. Protein: CASSLNLGTVTDTQYF.

This clonotype appeared a few times. The chain is built from TRBV20-1 and TRBJ2-7; D not resolved. V lost 3 bases to trimming and J lost 2 bases, with 14 bases between them. The V gene's germline CDR1 is DFQATT and CDR2 SNEGSKA (reference sequence). The CDR3 is 14 residues long. CDR3 coding DNA: TGCAGTGCTAGGGACCCTAAGCAGACCTACGAGCAGTACTTC. Translating gives CSARDPKQTYEQYF.

This clonotype was recorded a few times. This rearrangement joins TRBV3-1 to TRBJ2-7; no reliable D call. V lost 3 bases and J 3 bases, leaving 15 bases between the germline ends. CDR1 LGHDT and CDR2 YNNKEL come from the germline V gene (reference sequence). This CDR3 has 15 amino acids. The CDR3 bases are TGTGCCAGCAGCCACCCAAGGGCTGGTCACTACGAGCAGTACTTC. As protein: CASSHPRAGHYEQYF.

This clonotype came up a few times. J is TRBJ2-7 and V is TRBV6-5; TRBD1 might be the D (6 bases). Trimming took off 8 bases at V and 3 bases at J, with 14 bases between the two ends. CDR1 and CDR2 (germline): MNHEY, SVGAGI. The CDR3 has 13 residues. This CDR3 reads CASGAGAIYEQYF. The CDR3 DNA sequence: TGTGCCAGCGGTGCAGGGGCTATCTACGAGCAGTACTTC.

The chain has TRBV7-2 and TRBJ2-3; D is possibly TRBD2 (6 bases). There are 16 residues in the CDR3. Germline V gene sequence: CDR1 SGHTA, CDR2 FQGNSA. The V end lost 2 bases, the J end lost 1 base, and 13 bases lay between the germline ends. CDR3 sequence: CASSLTWWGGTDTQYF. In DNA form, the CDR3 reads TGTGCCAGCAGCTTAACTTGGTGGGGGGGCACAGATACGCAGTATTTT.

The chain is built from TRBV20-1 and TRBJ2-5; 10 nucleotides match TRBD2. Looked up from germline, CDR1 is DFQATT and CDR2 is SNEGSKA (reference sequence). The CDR3 is 15 residues long. J lost 4 bases, V lost 3 bases, and 8 bases had no gene match. In nucleotides, the CDR3 is TGCAGTGCTAGTTCCCTAGCGGGAGTCAGAGAGACCCAGTACTTC. It encodes CSASSLAGVRETQYF.

Here the CDR3 reads CASPPWFPRLADSYEQYF. The CDR3 DNA reads TGTGCCAGCCCCCCGTGGTTTCCCCGACTAGCGGATTCCTACGAGCAGTACTTC. V gene TRBV12-3 or TRBV12-4 combines with J gene TRBJ2-7, with 9 bases lining up with TRBD2. This CDR3 has 18 amino acids. V shed 8 bases, J shed 1 base, and the junction held 18 bases outside the gene matches.

As regards this clonotype: One end of the junction varies from germline; a read error may be responsible. The rearrangement links TRBV9 to TRBJ2-3; D perhaps matches TRBD2 (5 bases). The CDR3 consists of 15 residues. The germline CDR1 and CDR2 sequences are SGDLS and YYNGEE. This chain's CDR3 is CASSVTGEPRDTRYF. The CDR3 nucleotides are TGTGCCAGCAGCGTTACCGGGGAGCCCAGAGATACGCGGTATTTT. Complete variable domain (other parts from reference TRBV9 and TRBJ2-3): DSGVTQTPKHLITATGQRVTLRCSPRSGDLSVYWYQQSLDQGLQFLIQYYNGEERAKGNILERFSAQQFPDLHSELNLSSLELGDSALYFCASSVTGEPRDTRYFGPGTRLTVL.

The chain employs TRBV7-2 and TRBJ1-4; D remains ambiguous. This CDR3 is built from 16 residues. Trimming cost V 1 base and J 1 base, with 10 bases left between them. Germline lookup yields CDR1 SGHTA and CDR2 FQGNSA. The CDR3 here is CASSLGSARTNEKLFF. In nucleotides, the CDR3 is TGTGCCAGCAGCTTAGGTTCTGCTAGAACTAATGAAAAACTGTTTTTT. Together with reference TRBV7-2 and TRBJ1-4, the CDR3 gives the full variable domain: GAGVSQSPSNKVTEKGKDVELRCDPISGHTALYWYRQSLGQGLEFLIYFQGNSAPDKSGLPSDRFSAERTGGSVSTLTIQRTQQEDSAVYLCASSLGSARTNEKLFFGSGTQLSVL.

This clonotype is a singleton in its sample. In DNA form, the CDR3 reads TGCAGCGTTGAATGGCAGCCCCAGCATTTT. Protein: CSVEWQPQHF. This chain joins TRBV29-1 and TRBJ1-5, with unresolved D. The CDR3 is 10 amino acids. Trimming shortened V by 2 bases and J by 7 bases, and 3 bases separated the two germline ends. CDR1 is SQVTM, CDR2 ANQGSEA, per germline. The entire variable domain, with the rest obtained from reference TRBV29-1 and TRBJ1-5, is as follows: SAVISQKPSRDICQRGTSLTIQCQVDSQVTMMFWYRQQPGQSLTLIATANQGSEATYESGFVIDKFPISRPNLTFSTLTVSNMSPEDSSIYLCSVEWQPQHFGDGTRLSIL.

In its sample, this clonotype was seen many times. The chain uses TRBV12-3 or TRBV12-4 and TRBJ1-5; D unresolved. There are 12 residues in the CDR3. V was cut by 3 bases and J by 3 bases, with 3 bases left in between. The CDR3 bases are TGTGCCAGCAGTTTTGACAATCAGCCCCAGCATTTT. Residues: CASSFDNQPQHF.

A few counts support this clonotype. The chain employs TRBV28 and TRBJ2-3, with TRBD2 matching 15 bases. Looked up from germline, CDR1 is MDHEN and CDR2 is SYDVKM. V was pared by 7 bases and J by 7 bases, with 15 bases of the junction left unmatched. The CDR3 extends over 18 amino acids. Here the CDR3 reads CASKRGLAGGSSTNTQYF. For the CDR3, the DNA is TGTGCCAGCAAACGGGGACTAGCGGGGGGTAGTAGCACGAATACGCAGTATTTT.

Note on this clonotype: The germline gene is not matched at one end of the junction; a read error may be the cause. The CDR3 DNA is TGTGCCGGCAGCTTAGATCGTCAAGACACGAACACTGAAGCTTTCTTT. Encoded protein: CAGSLDRQDTNTEAFF. The V gene is TRBV11-2, the J gene TRBJ1-1; unclear D gene. The CDR3 sequence is 16 residues long. Germline CDR1 SGHAT, CDR2 FQNNGV.

This clonotype was observed many times. The V and J genes are TRBV12-3 or TRBV12-4 and TRBJ1-2, with D tentatively TRBD1 (5 bases). Trimming took off 0 bases at V and 4 bases at J, with 9 bases between the two ends. CDR3 length: 14 residues. The CDR3 here is CASSLAGTVYGYTF. The CDR3 DNA is TGTGCCAGCAGTTTAGCAGGGACCGTCTATGGCTACACCTTC.